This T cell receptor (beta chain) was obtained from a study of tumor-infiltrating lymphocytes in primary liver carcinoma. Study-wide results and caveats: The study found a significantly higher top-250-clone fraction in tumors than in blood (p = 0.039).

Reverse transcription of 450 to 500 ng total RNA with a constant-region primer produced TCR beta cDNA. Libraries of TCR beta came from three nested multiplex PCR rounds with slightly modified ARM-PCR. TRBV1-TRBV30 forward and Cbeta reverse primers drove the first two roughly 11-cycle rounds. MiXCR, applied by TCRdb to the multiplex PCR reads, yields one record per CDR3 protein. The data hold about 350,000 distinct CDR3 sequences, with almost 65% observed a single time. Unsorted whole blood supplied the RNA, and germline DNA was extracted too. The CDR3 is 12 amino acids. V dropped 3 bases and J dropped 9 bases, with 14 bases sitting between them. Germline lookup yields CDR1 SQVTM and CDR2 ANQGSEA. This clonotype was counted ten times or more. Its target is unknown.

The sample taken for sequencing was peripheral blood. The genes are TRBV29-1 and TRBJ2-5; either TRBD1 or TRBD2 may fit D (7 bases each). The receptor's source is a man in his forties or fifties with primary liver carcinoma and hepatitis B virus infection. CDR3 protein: CSVEHRGGAQYF. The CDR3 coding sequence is TGCAGCGTTGAGCACAGGGGAGGGGCCCAGTACTTC.